The 9 T cell receptor beta chains below were found in one sample sequenced in a study of blood T cell repertoires in COVID-19. Here immunoSEQ multiplex PCR was the method, and the copy in TCRdb shows in-frame clones only, minus some. The sample includes roughly 570,000 clones, 85% to 90% of them seen just once. Source material: peripheral blood. All receptors come from a woman between 45 and 60 years old with COVID-19, enrolled during active disease.

The rearrangement joins TRBV5-1 to TRBJ1-1, with D maybe TRBD1 (6 bases). CDR1 is SGHRS and CDR2 is YFSETQ in the germline V gene. The V and J ends lost 0 bases and 6 bases respectively, with 18 bases between them. The CDR3 loop spans 16 amino acids. CDR3 in amino acids: CASSLGSGDGWAEAFF. CDR3 nucleotides: TGCGCCAGCAGCTTGGGTTCAGGGGATGGGTGGGCTGAAGCTTTCTTT.

The rearrangement joins TRBV7-3 to TRBJ2-3; 8 nucleotides line up with TRBD1. This CDR3 contains 14 residues. V lost 4 bases to trimming and J lost 5 bases; unmatched junction nucleotides: 5. CDR1 and CDR2 from the germline V gene are SGHTA and FQGTGA. For the CDR3, the DNA is TGTGCCAGCAGCTCACGGACAGGGAGAGATACGCAGTATTTT. Its protein is CASSSRTGRDTQYF.

This chain joins TRBV7-9 and TRBJ2-3; possibly TRBD2 for D (6 bases). CDR3 length equals 15 residues. V was shortened by 5 bases and J by 5 bases, with 17 bases between the two germline ends. CDR1 and CDR2 (germline): SEHNR, FQNEAQ (reference sequence). CDR3 bases: TGTGCCAGCAGCCTTTGGGACTCACAAGTAGATACGCAGTATTTT. This gives the protein CASSLWDSQVDTQYF.

Notes on this clone: Germline is not matched at one junction end, which may reflect a read error. Other DNA sequences in the same sample also yield this CDR3. This chain joins TRBV5-1 and TRBJ1-2, with D maybe TRBD1 (5 bases). Germline CDR1 is SGHRS and CDR2 is YFSETQ. The CDR3 has 14 amino acids. This chain's CDR3 is CASSLGPGDYGYTF. The CDR3 DNA sequence: TGCGCCAGCAGCTTGGGCCCCGGGGACTACGGCTACACCTTC.

This rearrangement joins TRBV7-3 to TRBJ2-2; 8 bases agree with TRBD1. V lost 2 bases to trimming and J lost 5 bases; unmatched junction nucleotides: 4. The germline gives CDR1 SGHTA, CDR2 FQGTGA. The CDR3 totals 15 residues. CDR3 amino acids: CASSLPGGATGELFF. The CDR3 bases are TGTGCCAGCAGCTTACCAGGGGGCGCGACCGGGGAGCTGTTTTTT.

V is TRBV9 and J is TRBJ1-3, with D possibly matching TRBD1 (5 bases). Germline CDR1 reads SGDLS; CDR2 reads YYNGEE. V lost 0 bases and J 2 bases, leaving 12 bases between the germline ends. The CDR3 is 16 residues long. The DNA of the CDR3 is TGTGCCAGCAGCGTAGATCTCCCAGGGACTGGAAACACCATATATTTT. Its translation: CASSVDLPGTGNTIYF.

The count of this clone is one. The gene calls are TRBV6-4 and TRBJ2-3, with D tentatively TRBD1 (6 bases). The CDR3 contains 15 residues. The germline V gene has CDR1 MRHNA and CDR2 SNTAGT. V shed 4 bases and J shed 4 bases, with 15 bases lying between them. For the CDR3, the DNA is TGTGCCAGCAGTGCAGGGCAGGGGCTGGCAGATACGCAGTATTTT. Protein product: CASSAGQGLADTQYF.

This chain uses TRBV9 with TRBJ2-1; 10 nucleotides agree with TRBD2. The V segment lost 0 bases and the J segment 8 bases; nucleotides outside the gene matches: 8. Germline V gene lookup returns CDR1 SGDLS and CDR2 YYNGEE. The CDR3 length is 16 residues. CDR3 in amino acids: CASSVGVQRGGDEQFF. The CDR3 DNA follows: TGTGCCAGCAGCGTAGGGGTCCAGCGGGGGGGCGATGAGCAGTTCTTC.

The V and J genes are TRBV18 and TRBJ1-2; D may be TRBD1 (5 bases). V was clipped by 2 bases and J by 4 bases, with 5 bases between them. Germline lookup yields CDR1 KGHSH and CDR2 LQKENI. The CDR3 has 12 residues. The CDR3 is CASSPRGYGYTF. The DNA for the CDR3 is TGTGCCAGCTCACCAAGGGGCTATGGCTACACCTTC.